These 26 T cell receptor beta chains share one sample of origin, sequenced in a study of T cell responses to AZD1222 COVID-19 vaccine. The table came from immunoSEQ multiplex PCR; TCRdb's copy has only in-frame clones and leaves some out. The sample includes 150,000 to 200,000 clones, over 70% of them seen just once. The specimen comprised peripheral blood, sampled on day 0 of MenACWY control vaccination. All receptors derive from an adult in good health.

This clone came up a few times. CDR3 sequence (DNA): TGTGCCAGCAGCAAAGCAGTCTCCGGGACAGGGATCGGAAACACCATATATTTT. This encodes CASSKAVSGTGIGNTIYF. The chain combines TRBV21-1 with TRBJ1-3; the table names TRBD1, a call not compared with the DNA. TRBV21-1 is given as a pseudogene. CDR3 length equals 18 residues.

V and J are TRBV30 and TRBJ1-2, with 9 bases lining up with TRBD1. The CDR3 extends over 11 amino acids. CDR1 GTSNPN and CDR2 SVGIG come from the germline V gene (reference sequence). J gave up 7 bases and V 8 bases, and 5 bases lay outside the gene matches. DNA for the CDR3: TGTGCCAGGGGACAGGGTCCTGGCTACACCTTC. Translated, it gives CARGQGPGYTF.

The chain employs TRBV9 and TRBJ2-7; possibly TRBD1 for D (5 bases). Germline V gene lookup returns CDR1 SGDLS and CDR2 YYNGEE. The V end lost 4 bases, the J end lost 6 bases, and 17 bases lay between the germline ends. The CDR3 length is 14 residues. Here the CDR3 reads CASSPQGTAAEQYF. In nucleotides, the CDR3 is TGTGCCAGCAGCCCCCAGGGAACGGCCGCCGAGCAGTACTTC.

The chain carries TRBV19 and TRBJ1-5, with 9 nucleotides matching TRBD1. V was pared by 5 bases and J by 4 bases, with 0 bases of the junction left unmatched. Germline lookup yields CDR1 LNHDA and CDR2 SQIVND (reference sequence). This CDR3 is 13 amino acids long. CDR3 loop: CASSGTGNQPQHF. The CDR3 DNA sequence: TGTGCCAGTAGTGGGACAGGGAATCAGCCCCAGCATTTT.

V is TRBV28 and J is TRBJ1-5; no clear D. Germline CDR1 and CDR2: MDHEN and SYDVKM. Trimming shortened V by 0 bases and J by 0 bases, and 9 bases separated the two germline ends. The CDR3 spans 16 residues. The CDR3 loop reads CASSLWQDSSNQPQHF. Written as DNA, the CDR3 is TGTGCCAGCAGTTTATGGCAGGACTCTAGCAATCAGCCCCAGCATTTT.

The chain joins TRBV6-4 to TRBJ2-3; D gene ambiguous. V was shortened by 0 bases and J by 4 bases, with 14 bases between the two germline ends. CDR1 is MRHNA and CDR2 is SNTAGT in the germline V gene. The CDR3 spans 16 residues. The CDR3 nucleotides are TGTGCCAGCAGTGACTCGCCCCTAGACACGCCAGATACGCAGTATTTT. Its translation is CASSDSPLDTPDTQYF.

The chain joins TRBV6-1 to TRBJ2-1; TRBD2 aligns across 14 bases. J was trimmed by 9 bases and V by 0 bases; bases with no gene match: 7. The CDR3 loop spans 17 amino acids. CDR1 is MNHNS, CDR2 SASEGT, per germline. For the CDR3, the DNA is TGTGCCAGCAGTGAAGCGAGACTAGCGGGAGGGAAGCGTGAGCAGTTCTTC. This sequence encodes CASSEARLAGGKREQFF.

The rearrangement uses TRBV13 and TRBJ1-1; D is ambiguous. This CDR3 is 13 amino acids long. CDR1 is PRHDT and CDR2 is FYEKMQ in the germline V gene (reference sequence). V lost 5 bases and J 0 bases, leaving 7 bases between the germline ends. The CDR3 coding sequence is TGTGCCAGCAGCCCCGGCATGAACACTGAAGCTTTCTTT. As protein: CASSPGMNTEAFF.

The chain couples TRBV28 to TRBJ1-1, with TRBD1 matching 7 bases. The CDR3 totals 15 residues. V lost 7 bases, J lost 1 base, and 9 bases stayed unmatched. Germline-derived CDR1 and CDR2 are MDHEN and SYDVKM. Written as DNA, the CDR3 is TGTGCCAGCACCACTCCACAGGGGTGGAACACTGAAGCTTTCTTT. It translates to CASTTPQGWNTEAFF.

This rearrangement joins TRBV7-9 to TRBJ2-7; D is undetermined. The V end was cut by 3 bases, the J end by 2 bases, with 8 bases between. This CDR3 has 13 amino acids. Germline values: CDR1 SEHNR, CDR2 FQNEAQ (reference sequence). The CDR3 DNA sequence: TGTGCCAGCAGCTTCGGCCCCCCCTACGAGCAGTACTTC. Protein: CASSFGPPYEQYF. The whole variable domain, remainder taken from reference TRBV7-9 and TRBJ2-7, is DTGVSQNPRHKITKRGQNVTFRCDPISEHNRLYWYRQTLGQGPEFLTYFQNEAQLEKSRLLSDRFSAERPKGSFSTLEIQRTEQGDSAMYLCASSFGPPYEQYFGPGTRLTVT.

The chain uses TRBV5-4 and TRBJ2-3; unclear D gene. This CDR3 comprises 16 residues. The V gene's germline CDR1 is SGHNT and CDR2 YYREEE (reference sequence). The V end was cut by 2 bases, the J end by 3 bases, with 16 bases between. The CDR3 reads CASSLDPPVRTDTQYF. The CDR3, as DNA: TGTGCCAGCAGCTTAGACCCCCCCGTCCGGACAGATACGCAGTATTTT. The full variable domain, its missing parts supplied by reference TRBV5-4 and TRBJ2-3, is ETGVTQSPTHLIKTRGQQVTLRCSSQSGHNTVSWYQQALGQGPQFIFQYYREEENGRGNFPPRFSGLQFPNYSSELNVNALELDDSALYLCASSLDPPVRTDTQYFGPGTRLTVL.

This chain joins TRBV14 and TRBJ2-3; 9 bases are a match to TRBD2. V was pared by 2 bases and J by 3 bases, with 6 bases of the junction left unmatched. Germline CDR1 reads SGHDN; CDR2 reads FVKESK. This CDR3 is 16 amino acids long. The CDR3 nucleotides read TGTGCCAGCAGCCAATTTAGCGGGGGAGGGACAGATACGCAGTATTTT. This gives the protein CASSQFSGGGTDTQYF.

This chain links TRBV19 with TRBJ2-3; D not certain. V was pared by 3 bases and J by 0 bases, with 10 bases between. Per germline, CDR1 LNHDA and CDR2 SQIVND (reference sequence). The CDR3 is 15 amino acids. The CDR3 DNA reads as TGTGCCAGTAGTATCGACCGTAGTAGCACAGATACGCAGTATTTT. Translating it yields CASSIDRSSTDTQYF.

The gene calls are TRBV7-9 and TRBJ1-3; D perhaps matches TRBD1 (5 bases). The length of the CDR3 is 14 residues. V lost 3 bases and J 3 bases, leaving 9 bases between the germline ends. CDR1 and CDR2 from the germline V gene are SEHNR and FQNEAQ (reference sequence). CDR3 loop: CASSFMGLGNTIYF. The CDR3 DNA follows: TGTGCCAGCAGCTTCATGGGGCTTGGAAACACCATATATTTT.

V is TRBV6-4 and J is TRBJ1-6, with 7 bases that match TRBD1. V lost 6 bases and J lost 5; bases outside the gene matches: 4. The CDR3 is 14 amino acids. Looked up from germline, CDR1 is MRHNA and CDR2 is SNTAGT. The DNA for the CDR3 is TGTGCCAGCAGAGGGGACAGAGATAATTCACCCCTCCACTTT. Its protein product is CASRGDRDNSPLHF.

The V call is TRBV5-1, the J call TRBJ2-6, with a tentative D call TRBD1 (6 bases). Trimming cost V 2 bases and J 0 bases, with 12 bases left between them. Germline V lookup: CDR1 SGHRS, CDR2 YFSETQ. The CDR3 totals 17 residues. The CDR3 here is CASSLTGQASGANVLTF. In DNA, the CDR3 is TGCGCCAGCAGCTTAACGGGACAAGCCTCTGGGGCCAACGTCCTGACTTTC.

In DNA form, the CDR3 reads TGTGCCAGCAGCCAGGGGTCCGTCAACACTGAAGCTTTCTTT. This codes for CASSQGSVNTEAFF. V and J are TRBV6-5 and TRBJ1-1, with D possibly matching TRBD1 (6 bases). The CDR3 length is 14 residues. Germline V gene data show CDR1 as MNHEY and CDR2 as SVGAGI. The ends were cut back, 6 bases at V and 2 bases at J, with 13 bases in the middle.

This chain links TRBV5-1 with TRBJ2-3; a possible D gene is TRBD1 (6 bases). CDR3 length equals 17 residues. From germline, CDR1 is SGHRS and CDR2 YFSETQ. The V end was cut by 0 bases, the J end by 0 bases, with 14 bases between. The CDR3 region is CASSLAQGTHSTDTQYF. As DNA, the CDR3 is TGCGCCAGCAGCTTGGCCCAGGGGACGCATAGCACAGATACGCAGTATTTT.

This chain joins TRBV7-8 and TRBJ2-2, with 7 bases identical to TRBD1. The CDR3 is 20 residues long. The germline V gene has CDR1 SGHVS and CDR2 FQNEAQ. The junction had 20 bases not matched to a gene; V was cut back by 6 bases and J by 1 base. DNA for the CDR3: TGTGCCAGCAGTTCCGAGCGAATGACAGGGATGTCTAAGAACACCGGGGAGCTGTTTTTT. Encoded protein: CASSSERMTGMSKNTGELFF.

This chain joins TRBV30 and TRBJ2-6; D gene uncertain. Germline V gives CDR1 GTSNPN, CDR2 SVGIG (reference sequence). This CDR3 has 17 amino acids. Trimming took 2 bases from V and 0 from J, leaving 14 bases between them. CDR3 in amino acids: CAWSLLPLSSGANVLTF. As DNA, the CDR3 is TGTGCCTGGAGTTTACTACCGTTGTCCTCTGGGGCCAACGTCCTGACTTTC.

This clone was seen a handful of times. CDR3 in DNA: TGTGCCAGCTCACCGGTAGGGCAGCTCAATCAGCCCCAGCATTTT. Encoded protein: CASSPVGQLNQPQHF. J is TRBJ1-5 and V is TRBV18; D gene uncertain. Trimming took off 3 bases at V and 3 bases at J, with 12 bases between the two ends. This CDR3 region has 15 residues. From germline, CDR1 is KGHSH and CDR2 LQKENI.

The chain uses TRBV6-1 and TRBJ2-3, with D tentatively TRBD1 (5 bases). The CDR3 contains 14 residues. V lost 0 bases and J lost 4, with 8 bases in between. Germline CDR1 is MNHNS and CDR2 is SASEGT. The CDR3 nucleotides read TGTGCCAGCAGTGAAGCCCCACAGGCAGATACGCAGTATTTT. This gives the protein CASSEAPQADTQYF.

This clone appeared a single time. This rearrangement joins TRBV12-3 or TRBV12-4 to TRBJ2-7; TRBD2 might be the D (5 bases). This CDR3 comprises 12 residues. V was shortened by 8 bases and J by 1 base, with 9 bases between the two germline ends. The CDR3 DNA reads TGTGCCAGCGCAAGCGGATCCTACGAGCAGTACTTC. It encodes CASASGSYEQYF.

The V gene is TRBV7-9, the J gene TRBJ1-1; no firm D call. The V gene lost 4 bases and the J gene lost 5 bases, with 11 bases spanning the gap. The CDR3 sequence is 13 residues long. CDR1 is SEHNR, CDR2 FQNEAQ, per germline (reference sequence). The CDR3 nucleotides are TGTGCCAGCAGCTCCCACGGGTCTACTGAAGCTTTCTTT. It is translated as CASSSHGSTEAFF. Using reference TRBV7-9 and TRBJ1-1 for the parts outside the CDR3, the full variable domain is DTGVSQNPRHKITKRGQNVTFRCDPISEHNRLYWYRQTLGQGPEFLTYFQNEAQLEKSRLLSDRFSAERPKGSFSTLEIQRTEQGDSAMYLCASSSHGSTEAFFGQGTRLTVV.

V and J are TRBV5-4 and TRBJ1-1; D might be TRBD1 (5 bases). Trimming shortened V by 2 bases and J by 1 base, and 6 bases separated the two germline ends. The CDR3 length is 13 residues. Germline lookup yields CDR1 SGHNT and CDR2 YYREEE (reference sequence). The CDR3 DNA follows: TGTGCCAGCAGCTTCGGGGCGAACACTGAAGCTTTCTTT. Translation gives CASSFGANTEAFF.

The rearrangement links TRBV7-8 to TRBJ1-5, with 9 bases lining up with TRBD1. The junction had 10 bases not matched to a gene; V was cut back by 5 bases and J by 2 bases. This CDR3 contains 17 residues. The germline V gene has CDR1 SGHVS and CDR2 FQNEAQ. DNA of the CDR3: TGTGCCAGCAGCCCGAACTTTGGGGACAGGGGCAATCAGCCCCAGCATTTT. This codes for CASSPNFGDRGNQPQHF.